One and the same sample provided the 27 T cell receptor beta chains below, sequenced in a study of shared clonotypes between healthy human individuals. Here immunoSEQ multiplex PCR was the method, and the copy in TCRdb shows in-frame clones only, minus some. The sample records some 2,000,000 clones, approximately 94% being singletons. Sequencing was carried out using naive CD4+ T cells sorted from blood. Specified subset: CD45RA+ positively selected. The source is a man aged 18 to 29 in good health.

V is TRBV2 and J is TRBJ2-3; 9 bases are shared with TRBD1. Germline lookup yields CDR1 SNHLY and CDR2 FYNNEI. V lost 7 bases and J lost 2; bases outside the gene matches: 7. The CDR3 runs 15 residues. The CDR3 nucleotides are TGTGCCAGCAAACCCGGGACAGGGCTCACAGATACGCAGTATTTT. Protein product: CASKPGTGLTDTQYF. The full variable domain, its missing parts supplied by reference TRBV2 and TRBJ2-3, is EPEVTQTPSHQVTQMGQEVILRCVPISNHLYFYWYRQILGQKVEFLVSFYNNEISEKSEIFDDQFSVERPDGSNFTLKIRSTKLEDSAMYFCASKPGTGLTDTQYFGPGTRLTVL.

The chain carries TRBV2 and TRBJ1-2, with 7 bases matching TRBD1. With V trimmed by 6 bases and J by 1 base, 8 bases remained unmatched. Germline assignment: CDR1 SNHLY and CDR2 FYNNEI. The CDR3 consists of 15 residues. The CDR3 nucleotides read TGTGCCAGCAGACCTACAGGGGTCCTTAACTATGGCTACACCTTC. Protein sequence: CASRPTGVLNYGYTF.

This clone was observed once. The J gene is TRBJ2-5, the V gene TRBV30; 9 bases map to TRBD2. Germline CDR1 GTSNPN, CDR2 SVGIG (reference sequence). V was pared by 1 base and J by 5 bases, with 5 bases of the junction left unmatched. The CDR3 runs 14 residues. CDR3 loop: CAWSGGGARETQYF. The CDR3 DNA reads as TGTGCCTGGAGTGGCGGGGGGGCCCGGGAGACCCAGTACTTC.

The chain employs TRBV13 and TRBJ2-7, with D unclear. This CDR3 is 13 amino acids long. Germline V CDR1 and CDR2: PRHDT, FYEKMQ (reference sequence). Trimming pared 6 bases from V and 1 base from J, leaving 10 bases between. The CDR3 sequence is CASRSQGSYEQYF. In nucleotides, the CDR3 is TGTGCCAGCAGAAGCCAAGGGTCCTACGAGCAGTACTTC.

CDR3 in DNA: TGCAGCGTCGGCCGGGGGGCCTCCTTTAACACTGAAGCTTTCTTT. As protein: CSVGRGASFNTEAFF. This rearrangement joins TRBV29-1 to TRBJ1-1; TRBD1 might be the D (6 bases). The germline V gene has CDR1 SQVTM and CDR2 ANQGSEA. The CDR3 runs to 15 residues. The germline V and J ends were trimmed by 6 bases and 2 bases, with 19 bases remaining between them.

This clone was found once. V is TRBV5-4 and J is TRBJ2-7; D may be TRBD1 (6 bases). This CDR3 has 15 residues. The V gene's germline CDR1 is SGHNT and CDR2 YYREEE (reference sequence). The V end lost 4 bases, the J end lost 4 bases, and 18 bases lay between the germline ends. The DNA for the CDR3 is TGTGCCAGCAGCCCCCCACCACCGGGACAATACGAGCAGTACTTC. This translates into CASSPPPPGQYEQYF.

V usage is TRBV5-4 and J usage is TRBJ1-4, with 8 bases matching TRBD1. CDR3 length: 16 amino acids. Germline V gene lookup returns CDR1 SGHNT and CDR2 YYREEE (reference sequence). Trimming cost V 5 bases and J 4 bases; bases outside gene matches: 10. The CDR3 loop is CASRSTGDGGNEKLFF. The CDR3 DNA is TGTGCCAGCAGATCGACAGGGGACGGGGGTAATGAAAAACTGTTTTTT.

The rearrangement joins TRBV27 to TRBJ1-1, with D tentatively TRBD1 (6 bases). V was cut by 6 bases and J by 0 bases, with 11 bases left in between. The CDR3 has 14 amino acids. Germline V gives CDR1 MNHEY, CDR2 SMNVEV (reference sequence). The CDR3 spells CASSGQYLNTEAFF. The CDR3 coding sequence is TGTGCCAGCAGCGGACAGTACCTGAACACTGAAGCTTTCTTT.

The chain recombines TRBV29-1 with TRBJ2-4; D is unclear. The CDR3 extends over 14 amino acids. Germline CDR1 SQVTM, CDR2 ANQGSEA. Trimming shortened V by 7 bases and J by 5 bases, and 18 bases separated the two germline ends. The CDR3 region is CSATSWVAQNIQYF. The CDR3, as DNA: TGCAGCGCCACGTCTTGGGTTGCCCAAAACATTCAGTACTTC.

The CDR3 coding sequence is TGCGCCAGCACCACAGGACAGGGAATCACAGATACGCAGTATTTT. This encodes CASTTGQGITDTQYF. This rearrangement joins TRBV5-1 to TRBJ2-3, with TRBD1 matching 8 bases. The CDR3 totals 15 residues. Germline trimming cut 6 bases from V and 2 bases from J; bases unmatched to any gene: 8. Germline V gene lookup returns CDR1 SGHRS and CDR2 YFSETQ. Variable domain in full (rest from reference TRBV5-1 and TRBJ2-3): KAGVTQTPRYLIKTRGQQVTLSCSPISGHRSVSWYQQTPGQGLQFLFEYFSETQRNKGNFPGRFSGRQFSNSRSEMNVSTLELGDSALYLCASTTGQGITDTQYFGPGTRLTVL.

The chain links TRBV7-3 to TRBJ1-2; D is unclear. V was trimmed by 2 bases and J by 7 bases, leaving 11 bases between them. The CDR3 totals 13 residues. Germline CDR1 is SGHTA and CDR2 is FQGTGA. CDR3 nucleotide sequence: TGTGCCAGCAGCTTAGACTCAAGAATTGGCTACACCTTC. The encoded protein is CASSLDSRIGYTF.

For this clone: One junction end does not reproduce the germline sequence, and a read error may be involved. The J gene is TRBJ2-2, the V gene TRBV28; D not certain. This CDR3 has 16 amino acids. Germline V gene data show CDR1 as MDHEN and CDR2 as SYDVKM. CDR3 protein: CASSPTGPAKTGELFF. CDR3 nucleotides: TGTGCCAGCAGTCCAACGGGCCCCGCGAAGACCGGGGAGCTGTTTTTT.

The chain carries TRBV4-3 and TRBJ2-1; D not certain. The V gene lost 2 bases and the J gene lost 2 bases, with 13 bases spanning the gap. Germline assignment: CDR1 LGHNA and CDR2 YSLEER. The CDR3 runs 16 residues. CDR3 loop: CASSQSSPLAYNEQFF. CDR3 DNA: TGCGCCAGCAGCCAATCCTCCCCTCTAGCCTACAATGAGCAGTTCTTC.

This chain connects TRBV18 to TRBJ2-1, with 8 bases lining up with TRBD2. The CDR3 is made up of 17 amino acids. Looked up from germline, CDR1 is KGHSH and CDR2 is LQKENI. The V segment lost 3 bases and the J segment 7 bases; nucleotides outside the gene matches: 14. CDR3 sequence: CASSPNLASSSGNEQFF. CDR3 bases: TGTGCCAGCTCACCGAACCTGGCTTCTTCTAGCGGGAATGAGCAGTTCTTC.

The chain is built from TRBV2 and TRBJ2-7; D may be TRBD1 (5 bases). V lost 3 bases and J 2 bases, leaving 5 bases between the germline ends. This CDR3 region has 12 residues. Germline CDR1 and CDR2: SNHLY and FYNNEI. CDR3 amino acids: CASSEDTYEQYF. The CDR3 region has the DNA TGTGCCAGCAGTGAGGACACCTACGAGCAGTACTTC.

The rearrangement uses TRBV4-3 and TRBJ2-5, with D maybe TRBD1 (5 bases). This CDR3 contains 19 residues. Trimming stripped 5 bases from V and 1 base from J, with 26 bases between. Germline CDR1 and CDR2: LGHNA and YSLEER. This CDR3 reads CASSVQASQGLGSQETQYF. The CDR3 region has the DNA TGCGCCAGCAGCGTTCAAGCATCTCAGGGATTGGGCTCCCAAGAGACCCAGTACTTC.

The CDR3 DNA follows: TGTGCCAGCAGTGTATGGACCTCCCAGGGCACTGAAGCTTTCTTT. Translated, it gives CASSVWTSQGTEAFF. V is TRBV25-1 and J is TRBJ1-1, with D perhaps TRBD1 (5 bases). CDR1 MGHDK and CDR2 SYGVNS come from the germline V gene. The V gene lost 4 bases and the J gene lost 4 bases, with 16 bases spanning the gap. The CDR3 is 15 residues long.

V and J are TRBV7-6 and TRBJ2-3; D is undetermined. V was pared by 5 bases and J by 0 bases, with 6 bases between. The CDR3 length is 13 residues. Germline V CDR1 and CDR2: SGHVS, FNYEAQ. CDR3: CASSPASTDTQYF. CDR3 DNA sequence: TGTGCCAGCAGCCCAGCTAGCACAGATACGCAGTATTTT.

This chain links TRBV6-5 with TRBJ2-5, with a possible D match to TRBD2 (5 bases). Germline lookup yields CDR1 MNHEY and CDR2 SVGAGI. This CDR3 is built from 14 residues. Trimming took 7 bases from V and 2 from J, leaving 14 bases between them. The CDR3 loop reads CASNILGSQETQYF. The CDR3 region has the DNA TGTGCCAGCAACATACTAGGGAGTCAAGAGACCCAGTACTTC.

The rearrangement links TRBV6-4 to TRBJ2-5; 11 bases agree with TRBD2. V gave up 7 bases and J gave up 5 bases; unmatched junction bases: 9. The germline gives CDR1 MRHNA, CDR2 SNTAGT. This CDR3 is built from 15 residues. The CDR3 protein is CASKGLAALTETQYF. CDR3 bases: TGTGCCAGCAAGGGACTAGCGGCCCTAACGGAGACCCAGTACTTC.

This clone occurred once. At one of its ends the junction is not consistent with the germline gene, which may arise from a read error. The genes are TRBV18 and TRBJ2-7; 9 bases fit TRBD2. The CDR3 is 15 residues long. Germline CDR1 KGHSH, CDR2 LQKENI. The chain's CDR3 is CASSPWTSDSHEQYF. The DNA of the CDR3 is TGTGCCAGCTCACCCTGGACTAGCGACTCCCACGAGCAGTACTTC.

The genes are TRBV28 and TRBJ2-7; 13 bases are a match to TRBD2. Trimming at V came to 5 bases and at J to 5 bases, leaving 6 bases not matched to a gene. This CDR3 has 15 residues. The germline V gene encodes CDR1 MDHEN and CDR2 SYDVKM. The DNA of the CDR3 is TGTGCCAGCAGTATACTAGCGGGGGGGCGGGACGAGCAGTACTTC. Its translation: CASSILAGGRDEQYF.

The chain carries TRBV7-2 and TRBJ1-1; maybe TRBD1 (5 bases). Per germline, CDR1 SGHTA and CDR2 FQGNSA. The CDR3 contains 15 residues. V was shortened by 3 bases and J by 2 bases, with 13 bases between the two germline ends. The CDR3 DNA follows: TGTGCCAGCAGCTTCATTGGGAGGGGCAACACTGAAGCTTTCTTT. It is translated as CASSFIGRGNTEAFF.

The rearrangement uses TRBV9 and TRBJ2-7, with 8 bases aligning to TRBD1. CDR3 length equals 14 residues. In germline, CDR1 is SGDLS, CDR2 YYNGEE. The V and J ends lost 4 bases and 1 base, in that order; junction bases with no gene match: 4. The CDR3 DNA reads TGTGCCAGCAGCAACGACAGGGGTTCCTACGAGCAGTACTTC. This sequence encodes CASSNDRGSYEQYF.

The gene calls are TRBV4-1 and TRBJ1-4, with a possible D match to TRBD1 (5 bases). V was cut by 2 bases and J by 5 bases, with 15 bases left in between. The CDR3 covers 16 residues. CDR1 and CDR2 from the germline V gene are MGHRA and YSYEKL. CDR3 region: CASSQIQGRGNEKLFF. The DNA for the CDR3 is TGCGCCAGCAGCCAAATTCAGGGCCGAGGGAATGAAAAACTGTTTTTT.

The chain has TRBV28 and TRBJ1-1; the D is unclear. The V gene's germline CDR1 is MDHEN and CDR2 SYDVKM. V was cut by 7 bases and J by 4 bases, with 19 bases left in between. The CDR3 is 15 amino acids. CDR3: CASIGWAGERTEAFF. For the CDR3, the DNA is TGTGCCAGCATTGGATGGGCCGGTGAGCGCACTGAAGCTTTCTTT.

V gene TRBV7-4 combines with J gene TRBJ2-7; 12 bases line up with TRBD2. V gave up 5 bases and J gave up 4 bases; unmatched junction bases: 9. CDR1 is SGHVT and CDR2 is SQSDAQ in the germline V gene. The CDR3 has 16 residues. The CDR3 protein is CASSIWTSGNEYEQYF. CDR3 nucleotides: TGTGCCAGCAGCATTTGGACTAGCGGGAATGAGTACGAGCAGTACTTC.